This T cell receptor (beta chain) was profiled in a study of blood T cell repertoires in COVID-19. Study background: Samples came from the United States, Italy and Spain, spanning acute and convalescent COVID-19. T cells, B-cell-depleted T cells, or PBMCs supplied cDNA or gDNA.

Authors' analysis steps: Estimates of nucleated cell counts were drawn from the amplification of reference gene primers. TCRdb's table, derived via immunoSEQ multiplex PCR, lists solely in-frame clones and lacks some. From that table come the V and J calls and clone size; the DNA was used to work out D and trimming. The profile shows 65,000 to 70,000 clones, around 84% of them singletons. Looked up from germline, CDR1 is MNHNS and CDR2 is SASEGT. Trimming took off 1 base at V and 3 bases at J, with 11 bases between the two ends. The CDR3 consists of 15 residues. The chain couples TRBV6-1 to TRBJ2-3, with D perhaps TRBD2 (5 bases). The sequenced sample was peripheral blood. This TCR came from a man in his fifties with acute or convalescent COVID-19. The CDR3 nucleotides are TGTGCCAGCAGTGAAGGCCAGTGGAGGACAGATACGCAGTATTTT. Protein product: CASSEGQWRTDTQYF.